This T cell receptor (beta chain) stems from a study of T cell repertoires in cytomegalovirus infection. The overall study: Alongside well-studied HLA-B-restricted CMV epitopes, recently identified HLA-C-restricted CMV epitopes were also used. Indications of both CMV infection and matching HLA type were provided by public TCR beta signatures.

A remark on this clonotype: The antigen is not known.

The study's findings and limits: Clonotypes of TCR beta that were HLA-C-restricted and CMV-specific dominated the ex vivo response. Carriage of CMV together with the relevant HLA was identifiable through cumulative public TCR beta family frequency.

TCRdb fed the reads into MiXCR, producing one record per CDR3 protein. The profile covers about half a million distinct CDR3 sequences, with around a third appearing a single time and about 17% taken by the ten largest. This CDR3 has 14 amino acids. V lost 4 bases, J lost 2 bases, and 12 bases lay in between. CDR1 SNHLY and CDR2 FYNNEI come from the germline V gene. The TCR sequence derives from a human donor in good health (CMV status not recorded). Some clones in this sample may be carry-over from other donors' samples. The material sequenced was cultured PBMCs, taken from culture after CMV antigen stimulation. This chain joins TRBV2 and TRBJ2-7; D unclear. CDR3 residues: CASSAPRGPYEQYF. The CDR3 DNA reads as TGTGCCAGCAGTGCCCCCCGCGGACCCTACGAGCAGTACTTC.